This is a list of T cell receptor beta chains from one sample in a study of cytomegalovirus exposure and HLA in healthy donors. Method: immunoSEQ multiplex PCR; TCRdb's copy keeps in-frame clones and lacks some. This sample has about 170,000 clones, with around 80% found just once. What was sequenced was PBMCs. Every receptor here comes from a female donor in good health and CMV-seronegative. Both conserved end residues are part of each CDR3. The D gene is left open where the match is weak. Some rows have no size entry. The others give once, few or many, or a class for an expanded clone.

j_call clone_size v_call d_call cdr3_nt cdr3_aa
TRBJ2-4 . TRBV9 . TGTGCCAGCAGCGTAGCGGGCGGGGACAGTCAGTACTTC CASSVAGGDSQYF
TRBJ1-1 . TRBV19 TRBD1 TGTGCCAATAACAAACCGGGACAGGGGGCAGGGAACACTGAAGCTTTCTTT CANNKPGQGAGNTEAFF
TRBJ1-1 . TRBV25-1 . TGTGCCAGCAGTGAAAGGGGCACTGAAGCTTTCTTT CASSERGTEAFF
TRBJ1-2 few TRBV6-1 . TGTGCCAGCAGTGAAGGGGCCGGGGTTTATGGCTACACCTTC CASSEGAGVYGYTF
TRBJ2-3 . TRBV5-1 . TGCGCCAGCAGCTCGGACTGGGGCACAGATACGCAGTATTTT CASSSDWGTDTQYF
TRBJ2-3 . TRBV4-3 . TGCGCCAGCAGCCAAGATTGGGCGCGGGGCACAGATACGCAGTATTTT CASSQDWARGTDTQYF
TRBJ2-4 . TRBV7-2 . TGTGCCAGCAGCTCCCCTGACTTAGCCAAAAACATTCAGTACTTC CASSSPDLAKNIQYF
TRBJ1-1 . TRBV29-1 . TGCAGCGTAGAAGACAGTTCGTGGACTGAAGCTTTCTTT CSVEDSSWTEAFF
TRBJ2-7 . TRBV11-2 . TGTGCCAGCAGCTTAGAAGTGGGGGCCTCCTACGAGCAGTACTTC CASSLEVGASYEQYF
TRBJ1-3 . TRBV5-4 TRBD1 TGTGCCAGCAGTTTGACAGGGCACTCTGGAAACACCATATATTTT CASSLTGHSGNTIYF
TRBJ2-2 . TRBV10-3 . TGTGCCATCAGTGGGGAGGGGGTCGCCGGGGAGCTGTTTTTT CAISGEGVAGELFF
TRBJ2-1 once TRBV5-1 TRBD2 TGCGCCAGCAGCTCCCTCATCGGACTAGCGGGAGTGAATGAGCAGTTCTTC CASSSLIGLAGVNEQFF
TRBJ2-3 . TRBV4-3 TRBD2 TGCGCCAGCAGCCCCGGTACTAGCGGGGGGTTCACAGATACGCAGTATTTT CASSPGTSGGFTDTQYF
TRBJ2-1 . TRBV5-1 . TGCGCCAGCAGCTTATCGGGGAGTACTATGAATGAGCAGTTCTTC CASSLSGSTMNEQFF
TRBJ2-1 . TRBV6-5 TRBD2 TGTGCCAGCAGTTACTCTAGCGGGGGGTCCTACAATGAGCAGTTCTTC CASSYSSGGSYNEQFF
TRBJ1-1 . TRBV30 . TGTGCCTGGAGTGTATCCGCACAGGGCGGCACTGAAGCTTTCTTT CAWSVSAQGGTEAFF
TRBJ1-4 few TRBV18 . TGTGCCAGCTCACGCGGCGTCTTGACAACTAATGAAAAACTGTTTTTT CASSRGVLTTNEKLFF
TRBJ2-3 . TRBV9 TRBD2 TGTGCCAGCAGCTTTGGACTAGCGGGGGATTCTAGCACAGATACGCAGTATTTT CASSFGLAGDSSTDTQYF
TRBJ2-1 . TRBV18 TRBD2 TGTGCCAGCTCACCCCGGGGACTAGCGGGAGGCGACAATGAGCAGTTCTTC CASSPRGLAGGDNEQFF
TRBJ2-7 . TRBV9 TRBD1 TGTGCCAGCAGCGTAACTACCGGGACAGGAGTCTACGAGCAGTACTTC CASSVTTGTGVYEQYF
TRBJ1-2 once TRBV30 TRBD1 TGTGCCTGGGGCTCCGGGACAGGGGGCGGCTACACCTTC CAWGSGTGGGYTF
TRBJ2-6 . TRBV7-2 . TGTGCCAGCAGCTTAGCGTACTGGGGGGCTGGGGCCAACGTCCTGACTTTC CASSLAYWGAGANVLTF
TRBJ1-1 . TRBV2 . TGTGCCAGCAGTGTTGGCAGGGGGAACACTGAAGCTTTCTTT CASSVGRGNTEAFF
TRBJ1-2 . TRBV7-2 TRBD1 TGTGCCAGCAGCGTTAGGCCTCAGACCGGGACAGATAACACCTTC CASSVRPQTGTDNTF
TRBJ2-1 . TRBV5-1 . TGCGCCAGCAGCTTGTCATCTGGGCGAAATGAGCAGTTCTTC CASSLSSGRNEQFF
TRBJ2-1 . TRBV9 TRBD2 TGTGCCAGCAGCGTGGCAGCGGGGACTCGACACAATGAGCAGTTCTTC CASSVAAGTRHNEQFF
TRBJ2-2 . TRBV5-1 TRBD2 TGCGCCAGCAGCTTTCTTAGTCCGGGAGGTAGCACCGGGGAGCTGTTTTTT CASSFLSPGGSTGELFF
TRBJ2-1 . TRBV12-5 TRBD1 TGTGCTAGTGGTTTGGGCCGGGACAGATCCTACAATGAGCAGTTCTTC CASGLGRDRSYNEQFF
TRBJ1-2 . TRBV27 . TGTGCCAGCAGTCCCCGCCTAGGGGGGGACTATGGCTACACCTTC CASSPRLGGDYGYTF
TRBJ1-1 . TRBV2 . TGTGCCAGCAGTGTATTAGGCGGAAGGGAAGCTTTCTTT CASSVLGGREAFF
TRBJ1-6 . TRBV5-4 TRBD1 TGTGCCAGCAGCCGGGGGACAGCTTATTCACCCCTCCACTTT CASSRGTAYSPLHF
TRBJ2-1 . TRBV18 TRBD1 TGTGCCAGCTCACTGACAGGGGCTGAGGTCAATGAGCAGTTCTTC CASSLTGAEVNEQFF
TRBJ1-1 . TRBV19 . TGTGCCAGTAGTATAGCCCGGAACACTGAAGCTTTCTTT CASSIARNTEAFF
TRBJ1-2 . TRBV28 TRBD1 TGTGCCAGCAGAACGGGGACAGGGGGCAGAAGTGGCTACACCTTC CASRTGTGGRSGYTF
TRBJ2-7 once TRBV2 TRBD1 TGTGCCAGCAGCTCCGGGACAGGGTCGTCCTACGAGCAGTACTTC CASSSGTGSSYEQYF
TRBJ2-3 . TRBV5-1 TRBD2 TGCGCCAGCAGCTTGGAACTAGCGGGAGCTGCAGATACGCAGTATTTT CASSLELAGAADTQYF
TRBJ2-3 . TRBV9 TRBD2 TGTGCCAGCGCGGGGGGCACAGATACGCAGTATTTT CASAGGTDTQYF
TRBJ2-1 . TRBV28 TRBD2 TGTGCCAGCAGTCTCCCCCCTGCGGGAGTGCCCGCCAATGAGCAGTTCTTC CASSLPPAGVPANEQFF
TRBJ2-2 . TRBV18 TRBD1 TGTGCCAGCTCACCATCAAGGACAGGGGGCGCAATAGGGGAGCTGTTTTTT CASSPSRTGGAIGELFF
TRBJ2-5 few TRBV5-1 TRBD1 TGCGCCAGCAGCGCAACACAGGGGGAGGAGACCCAGTACTTC CASSATQGEETQYF
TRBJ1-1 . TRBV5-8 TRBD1 TGTGCCAGCAGACAAAGGACAGGGGTCTCGGGAACTGAAGCTTTCTTT CASRQRTGVSGTEAFF
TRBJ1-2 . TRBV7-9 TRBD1 TGTGCCAGCAGCTTAGCAGGGGGCATTGGCTACACCTTC CASSLAGGIGYTF
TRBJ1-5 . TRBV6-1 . TGTGCCAGCAGTGATCAGGGAAATCAGCCCCAGCATTTT CASSDQGNQPQHF
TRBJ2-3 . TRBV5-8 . TGTGCCAGCAGCTTGGCTTCTATGTCCCAGGGGACAGATACGCAGTATTTT CASSLASMSQGTDTQYF
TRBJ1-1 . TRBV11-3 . TGTGCCAGCAGCTCCGGTTATGGCACTGAAGCTTTCTTT CASSSGYGTEAFF